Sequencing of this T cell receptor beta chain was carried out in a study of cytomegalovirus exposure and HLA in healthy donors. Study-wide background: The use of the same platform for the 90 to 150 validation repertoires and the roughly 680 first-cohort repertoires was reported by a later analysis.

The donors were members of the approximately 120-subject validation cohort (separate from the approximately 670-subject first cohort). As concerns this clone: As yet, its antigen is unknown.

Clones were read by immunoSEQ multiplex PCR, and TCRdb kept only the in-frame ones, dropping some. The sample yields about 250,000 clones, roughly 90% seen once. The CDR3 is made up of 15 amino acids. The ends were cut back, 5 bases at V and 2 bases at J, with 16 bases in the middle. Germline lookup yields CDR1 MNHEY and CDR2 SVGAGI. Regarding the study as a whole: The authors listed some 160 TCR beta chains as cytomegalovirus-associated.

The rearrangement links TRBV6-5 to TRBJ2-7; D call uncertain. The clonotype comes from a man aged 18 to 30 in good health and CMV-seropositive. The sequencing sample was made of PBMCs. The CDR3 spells CASSPTNQRTYEQYF. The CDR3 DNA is TGTGCCAGCAGTCCTACAAACCAGCGAACCTACGAGCAGTACTTC.